The source of this T cell receptor (beta chain) is a study of blood T cell repertoires in COVID-19. In the original analysis: Quantification of nucleated cells was approximated via reference gene primer amplification. Generated by immunoSEQ multiplex PCR, the TCRdb table keeps only in-frame clones and is missing some. That table supplies the V and J calls and clone size; D and trimming were determined from the DNA. The sample comprises roughly 200,000 clones, 85% to 90% of which are singletons, and less than 1.5% rests with the top ten. Residents of 20 to 25 US areas, aged about 18 to 95 years, made up the participants. Clinical history as reported by participants underpinned cohort assignment. The CDR3 runs to 14 residues.

The chain uses TRBV21-1 and TRBJ2-3; the table's D call, TRBD1, was not checked against the DNA. TRBV21-1 is a pseudogene. The source of this sequence is a man aged 30 to 45 who had recovered from COVID-19. Sequencing was carried out using PBMCs or T cells enriched from blood (not recorded which). The CDR3 region is CASRDRGSTDTQYF. DNA for the CDR3: TGTGCCAGCAGGGACAGGGGAAGCACAGATACGCAGTATTTT.